A single TCR beta chain is shown here with its context. The antigen remains unidentified. This entry belongs to a study of cytomegalovirus exposure and HLA in healthy donors. Study-level information: Inside one of the first data releases sat about 85 million unique TCRs taken from HLA-typed donors. Regarding the study as a whole: As a later analysis showed, a missense DCLRE1C variant was linked to trimming of TCR beta V- and J-genes. For most TCR beta V segments, an earlier analysis put the productive rate at about 87% or about 30% of the time.

The PCR had 60 Vbeta and 13 Jbeta primers. Profiled with immunoSEQ multiplex PCR; TCRdb holds only in-frame clones, not every one. The table has under 200,000 clones, approximately 71% seen once. The CDR3 is 16 amino acids. Per the germline V gene, CDR1 is SGHTA and CDR2 is FQGNSA. The ends lost 5 bases at V and 4 bases at J; junction bases unmatched: 9. Though probably carrying unrecorded immune exposures, donors were nominally healthy at sampling. The chain has TRBV7-2 and TRBJ2-2, with 8 nucleotides matching TRBD2. The sequence was collected from a male donor in good health and CMV-seronegative. The specimen was PBMCs. The CDR3, as DNA: TGTGCCAGCAGCCCGCGAGCGGGAGAGAGCACCGGGGAGCTGTTTTTT. Encoded protein: CASSPRAGESTGELFF.